The T cell receptor beta chain under discussion was sequenced for a study of blood T cell repertoires in COVID-19. Study as a whole: Whether acute or convalescent, the COVID-19 samples came from the United States, Italy and Spain. The cDNA or gDNA used as material had been derived from T cells, B-cell-depleted T cells, or PBMCs.

The table came from immunoSEQ multiplex PCR; TCRdb's copy has only in-frame clones and leaves some out. The repertoire holds about 80,000 clones, with almost 90% as singletons. Per germline, CDR1 KGHDR and CDR2 SFDVKD. There are 15 residues in the CDR3. The junction had 4 bases not matched to a gene; V was cut back by 4 bases and J by 3 bases. V is TRBV24-1 and J is TRBJ2-3; 9 bases match TRBD1. The receptor's source is a woman older than 75 with active or convalescent COVID-19. The specimen was peripheral blood. Here the CDR3 DNA reads TGTGCCACCAGTGACAGACAGGGGGTAACAGATACGCAGTATTTT. Protein product: CATSDRQGVTDTQYF.